This passage covers 13 T cell receptor beta chains from one sample sequenced in a study of radiotherapy plus CTLA-4 blockade in lung cancer. Repertoires were generated with immunoSEQ multiplex PCR, while TCRdb's copy carries only in-frame clones and drops some. The sample shows some 110,000 clones, 81% of them seen only once. Here the sequenced sample was peripheral blood, taken from a patient treated with radiotherapy plus ipilimumab. These TCRs come from a human donor with non-small cell lung cancer that progressed on radiotherapy plus ipilimumab. Some clones in this sample may be carry-over from other donors' samples.

This clone was found a few times. The chain joins TRBV6-4 to TRBJ1-3, with unresolved D. Trimming took 2 bases from V and 0 from J, leaving 17 bases between them. The CDR3 covers 18 residues. The V gene's germline CDR1 is MRHNA and CDR2 SNTAGT. CDR3 region: CASSDGQELPSSGNTIYF. In nucleotides, the CDR3 is TGTGCCAGCAGTGACGGTCAGGAATTGCCTAGCTCTGGAAACACCATATATTTT.

The table lists this clone with a few counts. The chain links TRBV5-1 to TRBJ1-2, with D maybe TRBD1 (6 bases). There are 13 residues in the CDR3. Trimming removed 0 bases at V and 3 bases at J, with 6 bases between. Germline assignment: CDR1 SGHRS and CDR2 YFSETQ. The CDR3 DNA reads as TGCGCCAGCAGCTTGGGGGGGCACTATGGCTACACCTTC. Translation gives CASSLGGHYGYTF.

In regard to this clone: The same CDR3 can be traced to other DNA sequences in this sample. The rearrangement links TRBV18 to TRBJ1-2, with D tentatively TRBD1 (5 bases). Germline V CDR1 and CDR2: KGHSH, LQKENI. Deletions cut 2 bases from V and 3 bases from J, with 13 bases between. The CDR3 consists of 15 residues. CDR3 loop: CASSPGTTSDYGYTF. The CDR3 nucleotides read TGTGCCAGCTCACCAGGGACCACCAGCGACTATGGCTACACCTTC.

This sequence joins TRBV4-2 and TRBJ1-3; 10 bases line up with TRBD1. V trimming: 1 base; J trimming: 2 bases; junction bases outside the gene matches: 2. Germline V CDR1 and CDR2: LGHNA, YNFKEQ. The CDR3 length is 16 residues. In nucleotides, the CDR3 is TGTGCCAGCAGCCAAGGGACAGGGGGTGCTGGAAACACCATATATTTT. Protein sequence: CASSQGTGGAGNTIYF.

The gene calls are TRBV2 and TRBJ1-5; 7 bases agree with TRBD1. The CDR3 runs to 14 residues. Germline lookup yields CDR1 SNHLY and CDR2 FYNNEI. J gave up 0 bases and V 6 bases, and 2 bases lay outside the gene matches. The CDR3 DNA follows: TGTGCCAGCAGGGACAGGTATAGCAATCAGCCCCAGCATTTT. Protein sequence: CASRDRYSNQPQHF.

The chain has TRBV5-1 and TRBJ2-7; a possible D gene is TRBD1 (6 bases). The V gene's germline CDR1 is SGHRS and CDR2 YFSETQ. The length of the CDR3 is 13 residues. Trimming shortened V by 4 bases and J by 7 bases, and 15 bases separated the two germline ends. The CDR3 DNA follows: TGCGCCAGCAGCATGCTACAGGGTGGTGAGCAGTACTTC. This gives the protein CASSMLQGGEQYF.

This clone was observed at least ten times. The genes are TRBV4-2 and TRBJ1-4; 9 bases agree with TRBD1. The V gene's germline CDR1 is LGHNA and CDR2 YNFKEQ. The CDR3 length is 17 residues. The V and J ends lost 7 bases and 2 bases, in that order; junction bases with no gene match: 11. The CDR3 bases are TGTGCCAGCAATCCGGGACAGGGTTGGCATACTAATGAAAAACTGTTTTTT. Translation: CASNPGQGWHTNEKLFF.

The rearrangement links TRBV7-8 to TRBJ2-1; TRBD2 is a possible D gene (6 bases). Germline V lookup: CDR1 SGHVS, CDR2 FQNEAQ. This CDR3 comprises 16 residues. V lost 5 bases and J 5 bases, leaving 19 bases between the germline ends. CDR3 loop: CASSPSGWGTHNEQFF. CDR3 sequence (DNA): TGTGCCAGCAGCCCCAGCGGGTGGGGGACCCACAATGAGCAGTTCTTC.

The rearrangement links TRBV7-2 to TRBJ1-2, with TRBD1 matching 7 bases. V lost 2 bases, J lost 2 bases, and 8 bases stayed unmatched. Germline loops: CDR1 SGHTA, CDR2 FQGNSA. This CDR3 has 16 residues. CDR3 residues: CASSLSFADRNYGYTF. CDR3 nucleotides: TGTGCCAGCAGCTTATCTTTTGCGGACAGGAACTATGGCTACACCTTC.

The chain links TRBV25-1 to TRBJ1-5; 8 bases match TRBD1. The V and J ends lost 4 bases and 7 bases, in that order; junction bases with no gene match: 3. Germline assignment: CDR1 MGHDK and CDR2 SYGVNS. The CDR3 is 13 amino acids. As DNA, the CDR3 is TGTGCCAGCAGTGGGACAGGGCGGCAGCCCCAGCATTTT. Encoded protein: CASSGTGRQPQHF.

Ten or more counts support this clone. DNA for the CDR3: TGTGCCAGCAGCCTTACCTCGACAGGCACCTACGAGCAGTACTTC. Its translation is CASSLTSTGTYEQYF. J is TRBJ2-7 and V is TRBV28; D might be TRBD1 (6 bases). CDR3 length: 15 residues. Germline values: CDR1 MDHEN, CDR2 SYDVKM. V shed 6 bases and J shed 2 bases, with 17 bases lying between them.

The chain has TRBV7-9 and TRBJ1-1; D is unclear. This CDR3 has 15 residues. The V gene's germline CDR1 is SEHNR and CDR2 FQNEAQ (reference sequence). V was shortened by 1 base and J by 4 bases, with 13 bases between the two germline ends. This CDR3 reads CASSLELTLGTEAFF. The CDR3 bases are TGTGCCAGCAGCTTAGAGCTCACCTTAGGCACTGAAGCTTTCTTT.

J is TRBJ1-1 and V is TRBV7-8; D remains unclear. This CDR3 spans 16 amino acids. The V gene's germline CDR1 is SGHVS and CDR2 FQNEAQ. V shed 8 bases and J shed 0 bases, with 19 bases lying between them. CDR3 sequence reads: CASAMGGFGLNTEAFF. The CDR3 bases are TGTGCCAGCGCGATGGGAGGGTTCGGGCTGAACACTGAAGCTTTCTTT.